Shown below are 21 T cell receptor beta chains from a single sample sequenced in a study of PD-L1 blockade in urothelial cancer. Time point denoted: pretreatment peripheral blood. Sequencing was performed with immunoSEQ multiplex PCR; in TCRdb, only in-frame clones are kept and a portion is missing. This sample has 60,000 or so clones, with 80% to 85% found just once. The input for sequencing was PBMCs, taken around atezolizumab (anti-PD-L1) treatment. These receptors were taken from a man in his sixties or seventies with urothelial cancer.

Remarks on this clone: A read error is possible here, since a much larger clone lies one base away. The chain joins TRBV11-2 to TRBJ1-1, with 7 bases identical to TRBD1. Germline lookup yields CDR1 SGHAT and CDR2 FQNNGV. V lost 4 bases and J lost 1; bases outside the gene matches: 0. CDR3 length equals 13 residues. CDR3 protein: CASSWDRNTEAFF. DNA for the CDR3: TGTGCCAGCAGCTGGGACAGGAACACTGAAGCTTTCTTT.

The CDR3 DNA is TGTGCCAGCAGGACTAGCGGGAGTCTCACTGAGCAGTTCTTC. Amino acids: CASRTSGSLTEQFF. The genes are TRBV27 and TRBJ2-1; 12 nucleotides agree with TRBD2. J gave up 9 bases and V 6 bases, and 6 bases lay outside the gene matches. Germline V gives CDR1 MNHEY, CDR2 SMNVEV (reference sequence). CDR3 length equals 14 residues.

The V and J genes are TRBV2 and TRBJ2-3; D call uncertain. Germline loops: CDR1 SNHLY, CDR2 FYNNEI. There are 15 residues in the CDR3. V dropped 2 bases and J dropped 0 bases, with 9 bases sitting between them. CDR3 residues: CASSETDLSTDTQYF. CDR3 DNA sequence: TGTGCCAGCAGTGAAACAGACCTCAGCACAGATACGCAGTATTTT.

The CDR3 is CASSNTGGLAKNIQYF. The CDR3 DNA reads as TGTGCCAGCAGTAACACAGGGGGCCTGGCCAAAAACATTCAGTACTTC. The rearrangement uses TRBV28 and TRBJ2-4; 9 nucleotides line up with TRBD1. The V and J ends lost 5 bases and 1 base, in that order; junction bases with no gene match: 6. The CDR3 has 16 residues. Germline assignment: CDR1 MDHEN and CDR2 SYDVKM.

Only a few counts were recorded for this clone. The chain links TRBV29-1 to TRBJ1-5, with D unresolved. Trimming cost V 6 bases and J 6 bases, with 12 bases left between them. The CDR3 is 12 amino acids. Per the germline V gene, CDR1 is SQVTM and CDR2 is ANQGSEA. The chain's CDR3 is CSVGDTIQPQHF. In nucleotides, the CDR3 is TGCAGCGTCGGTGACACGATTCAGCCCCAGCATTTT.

V gene TRBV5-6 combines with J gene TRBJ2-5; no reliable D call. Germline CDR1 SGHDT, CDR2 YYEEEE. Trimming pared 0 bases from V and 2 bases from J, leaving 8 bases between. This CDR3 has 14 residues. CDR3 coding DNA: TGTGCCAGCAGCTTGGGACGGGTTCAAGAGACCCAGTACTTC. Its translation is CASSLGRVQETQYF.

Here the CDR3 DNA reads TGCGCCAGCAGCTTGACTAGCACAGATACGCAGTATTTT. This gives the protein CASSLTSTDTQYF. The chain joins TRBV5-1 to TRBJ2-3; D is undetermined. Germline values: CDR1 SGHRS, CDR2 YFSETQ. The CDR3 length is 13 residues. With 1 base removed from V and 0 bases from J, the gap between germline ends came to 3 bases.

V and J are TRBV5-1 and TRBJ2-3; 8 nucleotides agree with TRBD2. CDR3 length equals 16 residues. Germline-derived CDR1 and CDR2 are SGHRS and YFSETQ. V dropped 0 bases and J dropped 2; count of bases not matched to a gene: 5. The CDR3 sequence is CASSLGVAGYTDTQYF. The CDR3 bases are TGCGCCAGCAGCTTGGGTGTAGCGGGGTACACAGATACGCAGTATTTT.

This clone occurred a few times. V gene TRBV7-6 combines with J gene TRBJ1-4; D perhaps matches TRBD1 (6 bases). Germline V gene sequence: CDR1 SGHVS, CDR2 FNYEAQ. The CDR3 runs to 16 residues. Trimming left V 4 bases short and J 7 bases short, with 19 bases between. The CDR3 spells CASSSGYGGRGEKLFF. CDR3 DNA sequence: TGTGCCAGCAGCTCCGGGTACGGGGGGCGCGGTGAAAAACTGTTTTTT.

This clone was seen once. The chain links TRBV5-1 to TRBJ2-1, with 14 nucleotides matching TRBD2. CDR3 size: 16 residues. CDR1 is SGHRS, CDR2 YFSETQ, per germline. Unmatched junction bases numbered 5, after V lost 1 base and J lost 8 bases. The chain's CDR3 is CASSLTGTSGSDEQFF. The CDR3 DNA follows: TGCGCCAGCAGCTTGACCGGGACTAGCGGGAGTGATGAGCAGTTCTTC.

A single count supports this clone. The rearrangement joins TRBV5-1 to TRBJ1-3; 12 nucleotides align to TRBD1. The CDR3 spans 17 residues. Germline lookup yields CDR1 SGHRS and CDR2 YFSETQ. J lost 1 base, V lost 2 bases, and 4 bases had no gene match. The CDR3 region is CASSFRGQGASGNTIYF. The CDR3 DNA reads as TGCGCCAGCAGCTTTAGGGGACAGGGGGCATCTGGAAACACCATATATTTT.

The V gene is TRBV7-3, the J gene TRBJ2-3; tentative D call: TRBD2 (6 bases). Between the trimmed V and J ends, which lost 6 bases and 3 bases, there was a span of 13 bases. Germline V gene lookup returns CDR1 SGHTA and CDR2 FQGTGA. The CDR3 extends over 14 amino acids. CDR3 nucleotide sequence: TGTGCCAGCAGGTCGCCGGGAGCAACAGATACGCAGTATTTT. Its translation: CASRSPGATDTQYF.

This chain uses TRBV18 with TRBJ1-1; TRBD1 matches at 9 bases. The CDR3 has 14 amino acids. V was pared by 8 bases and J by 4 bases, with 8 bases of the junction left unmatched. Germline CDR1 and CDR2: KGHSH and LQKENI. CDR3 coding DNA: TGTGCCAGCGCGGACAGGGGCGGTTTCACTGAAGCTTTCTTT. It codes for CASADRGGFTEAFF.

This rearrangement joins TRBV5-4 to TRBJ2-7; 13 bases match TRBD2. The CDR3 extends over 15 amino acids. Trimming took 1 base from V and 4 from J; bases not matched to a gene: 2. CDR1 and CDR2 (germline): SGHNT, YYREEE (reference sequence). The CDR3 DNA follows: TGTGCCAGCAGCTTGAAGACTAGCGGGAGGTACGAGCAGTACTTC. It is translated as CASSLKTSGRYEQYF.

V usage is TRBV7-2 and J usage is TRBJ2-3; TRBD1 agrees at 8 bases. The germline CDR1 and CDR2 sequences are SGHTA and FQGNSA. The CDR3 runs 14 residues. Trimming removed 5 bases from V and 4 bases from J; junction bases left unmatched: 5. CDR3 nucleotide sequence: TGTGCCAGCAGCCCAGGGGGCGCGGCAGATACGCAGTATTTT. This translates into CASSPGGAADTQYF.

The rearrangement uses TRBV19 and TRBJ2-7; 9 nucleotides line up with TRBD2. The CDR3 runs to 15 residues. The V gene end was trimmed by 4 bases and the J gene end by 5 bases; junction bases not matched to a gene: 9. Per germline, CDR1 LNHDA and CDR2 SQIVND (reference sequence). CDR3 protein: CASSTRLAAANEQYF. CDR3 coding DNA: TGTGCCAGTAGTACCCGACTAGCGGCCGCTAACGAGCAGTACTTC.

V and J are TRBV11-3 and TRBJ2-5, with D perhaps matching TRBD2 (6 bases). Germline assignment: CDR1 SGHNT and CDR2 YENEEA. The CDR3 spans 13 residues. V was clipped by 3 bases and J by 8 bases, with 13 bases between them. The CDR3 loop is CASSFSGTDTQYF. In nucleotides, the CDR3 is TGTGCCAGCAGCTTCTCCGGGACTGACACCCAGTACTTC.

The table lists this clone with a count of one. This chain links TRBV2 with TRBJ2-3; D unclear. Trimming took 5 bases from V and 0 from J, leaving 12 bases between them. The V gene's germline CDR1 is SNHLY and CDR2 FYNNEI. The CDR3 sequence is 15 residues long. CDR3 region: CASSLPSRSTDTQYF. The CDR3 DNA sequence: TGTGCCAGCAGTTTGCCAAGTCGGAGCACAGATACGCAGTATTTT.

The chain uses TRBV5-1 and TRBJ1-2; 7 bases are shared with TRBD1. This CDR3 comprises 14 residues. With V trimmed by 0 bases and J by 7 bases, 6 bases remained unmatched. Germline-derived CDR1 and CDR2 are SGHRS and YFSETQ. This CDR3 is CASSLERGLGGYTF. CDR3 in DNA: TGCGCCAGCAGCTTGGAAAGGGGGCTAGGTGGCTACACCTTC.

V usage is TRBV28 and J usage is TRBJ2-7; the match to TRBD1 covers 12 bases. V lost 6 bases, J lost 7 bases, and 13 bases stayed unmatched. Germline CDR1 MDHEN, CDR2 SYDVKM. This CDR3 has 16 amino acids. The CDR3 spells CASRPRGTGGAGEQYF. In DNA form, the CDR3 reads TGTGCCAGCAGACCCCGGGGGACAGGGGGCGCGGGGGAGCAGTACTTC.

The genes are TRBV27 and TRBJ1-2; no firm D call. The germline V gene encodes CDR1 MNHEY and CDR2 SMNVEV (reference sequence). The CDR3 is 13 residues long. The V gene lost 2 bases and the J gene lost 4 bases, with 8 bases spanning the gap. DNA for the CDR3: TGTGCCAGCAGTTTACCTGGAGGCTATGGCTACACCTTC. This sequence encodes CASSLPGGYGYTF.